This T cell receptor beta chain was documented in a study of blood T cell repertoires in COVID-19. Study-wide context: Collection of acute and convalescent COVID-19 samples took place in the United States, Italy and Spain. Nucleic acid was either cDNA or gDNA, and it came from T cells, B-cell-depleted T cells, or PBMCs.

Recruited during active infection, patients (from Seattle) were subsequently followed longitudinally. In the authors' methods: Researchers report that nucleated cell counts were estimated from reference gene primer amplification. Using immunoSEQ multiplex PCR, the repertoire was profiled, and TCRdb retains in-frame clones only, with some absent. That table supplies the V and J calls and clone size; D and trimming were determined from the DNA. The sample records 200,000 to 300,000 clones, around 87% being singletons. V lost 3 bases and J lost 6, with 11 bases in between. The V gene's germline CDR1 is LGHDT and CDR2 YNNKEL (reference sequence). The CDR3 covers 14 residues.

The sample comprised peripheral blood. The rearrangement uses TRBV3-1 (or the pseudogene TRBV3-2) and TRBJ2-2, with D possibly being TRBD2 (5 bases). The origin of this receptor is a woman aged 55 to 70 with COVID-19, enrolled during active disease. The CDR3 sequence is CASSQETSPGELFF. CDR3 in DNA: TGTGCCAGCAGCCAGGAAACTAGTCCCGGGGAGCTGTTTTTT.